What follows describes a single T cell receptor (beta chain). Its recognized antigen is unknown. Per-base qualities were not stored, and no clone one base away is much larger. Unstimulated Tregs (CD4+CD25+CD127-), CD4+ non-Tregs (CD4+CD25-), CD4 and CD8 cells were FACS-sorted from thawed PBMCs. Blood from healthy controls was obtained either from healthy volunteers or as purchased buffy coats. Healthy control blood was processed to PBMCs with a Ficoll density gradient and then cryopreserved, whereas patient PBMCs were collected both before and after transplant. The data originate from a study of Tregs in tolerant kidney transplant recipients (dated by TCRdb to about 2019). About the investigation overall: The study used TCRbeta sequencing to identify donor-specific regulatory T cells before combined kidney and bone marrow transplantation, then tracked those cells after transplant. Several methods of expanding Tregs specific for an allogeneic donor were compared by TCRbeta repertoire sequencing in a few healthy controls. Results and caveats for the whole study, not just this receptor: Although technical replication error seemed to be minimal, the question of biological reproducibility was not addressed directly. Expanding Tregs with activated donor B cells appeared to identify the most biologically relevant and donor-specific TCRbeta repertoire. The study was limited by small patient numbers, and the findings need validation in larger populations and under other immunosuppression protocols.

For TCRbeta CDR3 sequencing, genomic DNA from the sorted cells was extracted using the QIAGEN DNeasy Blood and Tissue Kit. High-throughput TCRbeta CDR3 sequencing was carried out commercially through immunoSEQ, with PCR amplification with bias correction and internal controls included. Under the source paper's analysis protocol: Unique productive TCRbeta sequences were defined by CDR3 nucleotide sequence where primers matched, and otherwise by CDR3 amino acid sequence together with Vbeta and Jbeta genes. To correct sorting error, sequences shared between sorted populations at a frequency ratio of 2:1 or less were removed; the rest were assigned to the higher population. Donor-reactive sequences were defined as at least 5-fold expanded in CFSE-low cells versus unstimulated cells, with frequency of at least 0.01% in CFSE-low cells. Jensen-Shannon divergence, calculated on the top 100 TCRbeta sequences ranked by frequency, was used to quantify repertoire divergence. For samples with multiple sequencing runs, sorting error was corrected in each run separately before the runs were combined. What TCRdb holds here is the immuneACCESS table cut down to in-frame rearrangements. Part of the clones is not present; checked against another copy, under half of the missing clones reflect an unresolved V gene, and the others are unexplained. V, J and clone size derive from that table, while D and trimming were established from the DNA sequence. The sample includes about 240,000 clones, with roughly 80% observed a single time. The ten biggest clones cover less than 0.75% of the sample.

Its CDR3 holds 13 amino acids, cysteine through phenylalanine. Solely the CDR3 DNA is kept, with 39 bases framed from the first base. Based on the germline V gene (reference sequence), the CDR1 and CDR2 sequences are SEHNR and FQNEAQ. A distance of 15 bases separates the germline ends of V and J, which lose 3 bases and 10 bases respectively. Sample: CD4+ T cells from blood. The chain links TRBV7-9 with TRBJ1-1; the D segment cannot be called with confidence. This TCR came from a human donor in good health. In nucleotides, the sequence is TGTGCCAGCAGCTTTGGTTCGGTGTTTGGAGCTTTCTTT. Its coded protein is CASSFGSVFGAFF. Beyond the CDR3, the reference TRBV7-9 and TRBJ1-1 genes provide the residues; the full variable domain reads: DTGVSQNPRHKITKRGQNVTFRCDPISEHNRLYWYRQTLGQGPEFLTYFQNEAQLEKSRLLSDRFSAERPKGSFSTLEIQRTEQGDSAMYLCASSFGSVFGAFFGQGTRLTVV.